Listed here is a single TCR beta chain. Its antigen is unknown. The data were obtained in a study of T-cell memory formation after mild COVID-19. Looking at the study overall: TCR clusters showed largely donor specificity.

This CDR3 is 18 amino acids long. Germline loops: CDR1 LGHNA, CDR2 YNFKEQ. The V gene end was trimmed by 1 base and the J gene end by 4 bases; junction bases not matched to a gene: 13. In TCRdb, the 5' RACE reads were re-called with MiXCR into one record per CDR3 protein. The sample lists tens of thousands of distinct CDR3 sequences; around 21% were seen once. Study outcomes and limitations: Contracting CD4+ clones were located mainly in CM and EM, and CD8+ clones in EMRA.

This receptor was obtained from an adult who had mild COVID-19 (a few samples of this study predate the infection). Cell type and time point are not known. Sequencing used PBMCs or a T cell subset sorted from them (not recorded which). The chain has TRBV4-2 and TRBJ2-5; 9 bases align to TRBD2. DNA of the CDR3: TGTGCCAGCAGCCAAGTCCGTAGCGGGAGCGCGGCAGGAGAGACCCAGTACTTC. Translation: CASSQVRSGSAAGETQYF.